The 9 T cell receptor beta chains given below trace back to one sample, sequenced in a study of cytomegalovirus exposure and HLA in healthy donors. Both 60 Vbeta primers and 13 Jbeta primers went into the PCR. Sequencing was performed with immunoSEQ multiplex PCR; in TCRdb, only in-frame clones are kept and a portion is missing. The table has approximately 170,000 clones, about 82% seen once. The specimen was PBMCs. The receptors come from a female donor in good health and CMV-seronegative.

J is TRBJ2-2 and V is TRBV11-2; 15 nucleotides align to TRBD2. CDR3 length: 18 amino acids. Germline V gene lookup returns CDR1 SGHAT and CDR2 FQNNGV. V was clipped by 3 bases and J by 5 bases; unmatched bases: 7. CDR3 sequence: CASSFRGGTSGRTGELFF. CDR3 in DNA: TGTGCCAGCAGCTTTCGGGGAGGGACTAGCGGGAGGACCGGGGAGCTGTTTTTT. Full variable domain (remainder filled in from reference TRBV11-2 and TRBJ2-2): EAGVAQSPRYKIIEKRQSVAFWCNPISGHATLYWYQQILGQGPKLLIQFQNNGVVDDSQLPKDRFSAERLKGVDSTLKIQPAKLEDSAVYLCASSFRGGTSGRTGELFFGEGSRLTVL.

V is TRBV27 and J is TRBJ1-5, with D possibly matching TRBD1 (6 bases). V lost 8 bases and J lost 7, with 15 bases in between. CDR1 and CDR2 (germline): MNHEY, SMNVEV (reference sequence). This CDR3 is 13 amino acids long. CDR3 region: CASWGGPGQPQHF. CDR3 DNA: TGTGCCAGCTGGGGGGGCCCTGGGCAGCCCCAGCATTTT.

The rearrangement uses TRBV4-1 and TRBJ1-5; 10 nucleotides agree with TRBD1. The CDR3 spans 16 residues. Per the germline V gene, CDR1 is MGHRA and CDR2 is YSYEKL. V shed 4 bases and J 3 bases; nucleotides not matched to a gene: 6. CDR3 bases: TGCGCCAGCAGCCCCGTGGACAGGGGGTTCAATCAGCCCCAGCATTTT. Amino acids: CASSPVDRGFNQPQHF.

This clone was observed a few times. The CDR3: CASSPYYTDTQYF. The DNA for the CDR3 is TGTGCCAGCAGCCCTTACTACACAGATACGCAGTATTTT. The chain has TRBV4-2 and TRBJ2-3; no firm D call. There are 13 residues in the CDR3. The V end was cut by 4 bases, the J end by 2 bases, with 7 bases between. Looked up from germline, CDR1 is LGHNA and CDR2 is YNFKEQ.

The chain couples TRBV4-3 to TRBJ2-3; D unresolved. The CDR3 sequence is 15 residues long. CDR1 and CDR2 from the germline V gene are LGHNA and YSLEER. V lost 2 bases to trimming and J lost 0 bases, with 9 bases between them. The DNA for the CDR3 is TGCGCCAGCAGCCAATTGGCAGTAAGCACAGATACGCAGTATTTT. Translation gives CASSQLAVSTDTQYF.

This chain joins TRBV9 and TRBJ2-2; D is perhaps TRBD2 (5 bases). This CDR3 is built from 15 residues. V was pared by 4 bases and J by 6 bases, with 16 bases between. Germline V CDR1 and CDR2: SGDLS, YYNGEE. In DNA, the CDR3 is TGTGCCAGCAGCTTCCGGACTTCCACAGCCGGGGAGCTGTTTTTT. This encodes CASSFRTSTAGELFF.

The chain has TRBV5-1 and TRBJ2-3; D is perhaps TRBD2 (5 bases). CDR1 is SGHRS and CDR2 is YFSETQ in the germline V gene. Trimming took 7 bases from V and 3 from J, leaving 15 bases between them. This CDR3 spans 14 amino acids. Written as DNA, the CDR3 is TGCGCCAGCGCCCCCTTCCGGGAAACAGATACGCAGTATTTT. Protein: CASAPFRETDTQYF.

The chain has TRBV9 and TRBJ2-3, with 8 bases lining up with TRBD1. J was trimmed by 0 bases and V by 1 base; bases with no gene match: 7. This CDR3 is 17 amino acids long. Per the germline V gene, CDR1 is SGDLS and CDR2 is YYNGEE. In nucleotides, the CDR3 is TGTGCCAGCAGCGTATACTATGGGACAGGAAGCACAGATACGCAGTATTTT. Translation: CASSVYYGTGSTDTQYF. The full variable domain, its missing parts supplied by reference TRBV9 and TRBJ2-3, is DSGVTQTPKHLITATGQRVTLRCSPRSGDLSVYWYQQSLDQGLQFLIQYYNGEERAKGNILERFSAQQFPDLHSELNLSSLELGDSALYFCASSVYYGTGSTDTQYFGPGTRLTVL.

The rearrangement joins TRBV5-4 to TRBJ2-6; unclear D gene. V lost 5 bases, J lost 0 bases, and 15 bases lay in between. The CDR3 consists of 17 residues. The germline CDR1 and CDR2 sequences are SGHNT and YYREEE (reference sequence). CDR3: CASSLPGRTSGANVLTF. The CDR3 nucleotides read TGTGCCAGCAGTCTCCCAGGCCGCACCTCTGGGGCCAACGTCCTGACTTTC.